A selection of T cell receptor beta chains follows, all from one sample in a study of glioma-infiltrating T cells. TCRdb analysed the multiplex PCR reads with MiXCR anew, one entry per CDR3 protein. The repertoire holds a few hundred thousand distinct CDR3 sequences, with less than 50% as singletons. Sequenced input: glioma tissue, nonneoplastic brain tissue, or PBMCs (not recorded which). These receptors were collected from a human donor with low-grade glioma or glioblastoma, undergoing nonglioma brain surgery, or in good health (not recorded which). CDR3s leave out the opening cysteine and the closing phenylalanine or tryptophan. The order of the fields is V gene, D gene, J gene, CDR3 protein. A D gene is named only where the DNA matches it firmly.

V: TRBV6-1; D: TRBD1; J: TRBJ2-7; CDR3: ASSELGTGAYEQY
V: TRBV19; D: TRBD2; J: TRBJ2-1; CDR3: ASSKSAGERYNEQF
V: TRBV28; D: -; J: TRBJ1-5; CDR3: ASRDQRNQPQH
V: TRBV12-3/TRBV12-4; D: -; J: TRBJ2-5; CDR3: ASSYQGIREKETQY
V: TRBV19; D: TRBD2; J: TRBJ2-1; CDR3: ASSLEPGTSGSNEQF
V: TRBV28; D: TRBD2; J: TRBJ2-3; CDR3: ASSFSGRAADTQY
V: TRBV5-1; D: -; J: TRBJ1-1; CDR3: ASSLYPEAF
V: TRBV19; D: -; J: TRBJ2-7; CDR3: ASSPFGTNAYEQY
V: TRBV7-9; D: -; J: TRBJ1-1; CDR3: ASSPPRTRNTEAF
V: TRBV28; D: -; J: TRBJ2-1; CDR3: ASSFDPSLSGVQDEQF
V: TRBV20-1; D: TRBD1; J: TRBJ2-3; CDR3: SAQRGPRGQFDTQY
V: TRBV3-1; D: TRBD2; J: TRBJ2-1; CDR3: ASRDTLARYNEQF
V: TRBV7-6; D: -; J: TRBJ1-5; CDR3: ASSLGFNQPQH
V: TRBV20-1; D: -; J: TRBJ2-3; CDR3: SARDLGAADTQY
V: TRBV10-3; D: TRBD2; J: TRBJ2-1; CDR3: AISLELAGGRNEQF
V: TRBV24-1; D: TRBD2; J: TRBJ2-3; CDR3: ASSPRLERDWSDTRY
V: TRBV20-1; D: -; J: TRBJ1-1; CDR3: SAQRAGSMNTEAF
V: TRBV25-1; D: TRBD1; J: TRBJ1-3; CDR3: ASSVPGQGGNTIY
V: TRBV27; D: -; J: TRBJ2-3; CDR3: ASSFGIRLGDTQY
V: TRBV20-1; D: TRBD2; J: TRBJ2-5; CDR3: SAASGSQTGTQY
V: TRBV7-2; D: TRBD2; J: TRBJ2-1; CDR3: ASAGTSGINEQF
V: TRBV27; D: TRBD2; J: TRBJ2-3; CDR3: ASSVGPASGVNTDTQY
V: TRBV13; D: TRBD2; J: TRBJ2-1; CDR3: ASSPTSGGNNEQF
V: TRBV20-1; D: TRBD1; J: TRBJ2-7; CDR3: SARDSRTGGSYEQY
V: TRBV6-1; D: -; J: TRBJ1-2; CDR3: ANSLEGNGYT
V: TRBV4-3; D: -; J: TRBJ1-5; CDR3: ASSQETGSNQPQH
V: TRBV6-2/TRBV6-3; D: TRBD2; J: TRBJ2-3; CDR3: ASTGLAGGFLGTDTQY
V: TRBV4-2; D: -; J: TRBJ2-7; CDR3: ASSPQDGPTTYEQY
V: TRBV2; D: TRBD1; J: TRBJ1-5; CDR3: ASRWTGFGQPQH
V: TRBV6-1; D: -; J: TRBJ2-5; CDR3: ASLAGGTEY
V: TRBV7-9; D: -; J: TRBJ1-6; CDR3: ASSLASGQQSPLH
V: TRBV14; D: TRBD2; J: TRBJ2-7; CDR3: ASSPGVAGGPYEQY
V: TRBV7-9; D: -; J: TRBJ1-2; CDR3: ASSLPLGPEGYT
V: TRBV20-1; D: TRBD2; J: TRBJ2-3; CDR3: SARIAGRTDTQY
V: TRBV3-1; D: -; J: TRBJ1-1; CDR3: ASSSPTPGIEAF
V: TRBV10-3; D: -; J: TRBJ1-4; CDR3: ATKDGEDEKLF
V: TRBV15; D: -; J: TRBJ2-5; CDR3: ATGRRTEETHY
V: TRBV27; D: TRBD2; J: TRBJ2-1; CDR3: ASSLGLAGYDEQF
V: TRBV12-3/TRBV12-4; D: -; J: TRBJ1-1; CDR3: ASSFSLWMNTEAF